This TCR beta chain was captured by sequencing in a study of blood T cell repertoires in COVID-19. Study context: Acute and convalescent COVID-19 samples came from the United States, Italy and Spain.

This CDR3 contains 14 residues. Germline-derived CDR1 and CDR2 are MNHEY and SMNVEV (reference sequence). Authors' processing steps: Amplification from reference gene primers served as the basis for estimated nucleated cell counts. Assay used: immunoSEQ multiplex PCR; TCRdb lists only in-frame clones, some missing. V and J calls and clone size follow that table, whereas D and trimming were derived from the DNA. The sample records roughly 40,000 clones, roughly 92% being singletons. Regarding this clone: At one end the junction does not follow the germline gene, possibly because of a read error. Other DNA variants within this sample encode the same CDR3.

The specimen was peripheral blood. This chain uses TRBV27 with TRBJ2-3; no firm D call. This receptor was identified in a man aged 50 to 59 with active COVID-19. CDR3 amino acids: CASSYRGPTDTQYF. In DNA form, the CDR3 reads TGTGCCAGTAGTTACCGCGGCCCGACAGATACGCAGTATTTT.